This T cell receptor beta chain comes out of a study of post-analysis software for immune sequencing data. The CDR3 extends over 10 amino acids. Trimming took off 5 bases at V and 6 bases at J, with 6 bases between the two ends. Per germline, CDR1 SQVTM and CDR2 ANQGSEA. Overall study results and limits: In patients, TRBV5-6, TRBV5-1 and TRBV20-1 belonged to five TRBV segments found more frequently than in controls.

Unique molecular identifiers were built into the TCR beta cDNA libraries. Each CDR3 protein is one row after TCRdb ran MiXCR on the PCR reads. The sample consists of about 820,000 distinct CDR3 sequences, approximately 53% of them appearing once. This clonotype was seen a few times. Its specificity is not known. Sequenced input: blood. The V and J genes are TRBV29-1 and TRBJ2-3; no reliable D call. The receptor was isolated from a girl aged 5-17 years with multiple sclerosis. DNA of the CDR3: TGCAGCGTTTCCTGGGATACGCAGTATTTT. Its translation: CSVSWDTQYF.